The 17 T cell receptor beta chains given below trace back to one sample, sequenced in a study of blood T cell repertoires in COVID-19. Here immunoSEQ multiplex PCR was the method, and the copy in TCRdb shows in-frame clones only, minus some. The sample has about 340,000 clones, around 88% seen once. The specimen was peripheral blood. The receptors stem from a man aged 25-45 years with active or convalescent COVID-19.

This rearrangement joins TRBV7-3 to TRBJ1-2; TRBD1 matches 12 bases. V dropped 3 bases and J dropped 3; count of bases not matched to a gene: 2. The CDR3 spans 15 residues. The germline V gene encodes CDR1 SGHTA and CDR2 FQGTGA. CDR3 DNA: TGTGCCAGCAGCTTGGGGACAGGGGGCGACTATGGCTACACCTTC. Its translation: CASSLGTGGDYGYTF.

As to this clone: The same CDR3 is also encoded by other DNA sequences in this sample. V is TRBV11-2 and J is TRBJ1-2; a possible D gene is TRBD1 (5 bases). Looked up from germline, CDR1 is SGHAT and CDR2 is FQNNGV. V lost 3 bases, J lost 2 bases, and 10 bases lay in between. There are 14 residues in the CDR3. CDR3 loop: CASSFTGANYGYTF. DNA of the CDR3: TGTGCCAGCAGCTTTACAGGAGCAAACTATGGCTACACCTTC. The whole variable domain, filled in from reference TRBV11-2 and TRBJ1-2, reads EAGVAQSPRYKIIEKRQSVAFWCNPISGHATLYWYQQILGQGPKLLIQFQNNGVVDDSQLPKDRFSAERLKGVDSTLKIQPAKLEDSAVYLCASSFTGANYGYTFGSGTRLTVV.

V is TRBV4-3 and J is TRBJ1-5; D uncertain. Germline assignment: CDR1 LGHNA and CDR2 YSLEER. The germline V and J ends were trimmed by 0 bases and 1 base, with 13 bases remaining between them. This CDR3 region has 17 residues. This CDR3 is CASSQDAARGSNQPQHF. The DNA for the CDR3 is TGCGCCAGCAGCCAAGACGCAGCCCGAGGGAGCAATCAGCCCCAGCATTTT.

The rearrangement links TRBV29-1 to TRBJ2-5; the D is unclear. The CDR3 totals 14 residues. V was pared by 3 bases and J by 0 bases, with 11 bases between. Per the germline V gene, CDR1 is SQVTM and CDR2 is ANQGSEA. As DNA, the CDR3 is TGCAGCGTTGATCTGTCAGGCTACCAAGAGACCCAGTACTTC. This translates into CSVDLSGYQETQYF.

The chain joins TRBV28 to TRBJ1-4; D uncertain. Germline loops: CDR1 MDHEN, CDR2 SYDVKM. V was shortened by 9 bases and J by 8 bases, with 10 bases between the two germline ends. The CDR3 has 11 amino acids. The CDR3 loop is CASQYSEKLFF. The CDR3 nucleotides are TGTGCCAGTCAATACAGCGAAAAACTGTTTTTT.

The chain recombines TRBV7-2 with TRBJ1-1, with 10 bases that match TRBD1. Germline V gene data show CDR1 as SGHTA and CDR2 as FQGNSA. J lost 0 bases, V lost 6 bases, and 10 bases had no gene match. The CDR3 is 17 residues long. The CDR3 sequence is CASRPTGGHGMNTEAFF. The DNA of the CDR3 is TGTGCCAGCAGGCCGACAGGGGGCCACGGAATGAACACTGAAGCTTTCTTT.

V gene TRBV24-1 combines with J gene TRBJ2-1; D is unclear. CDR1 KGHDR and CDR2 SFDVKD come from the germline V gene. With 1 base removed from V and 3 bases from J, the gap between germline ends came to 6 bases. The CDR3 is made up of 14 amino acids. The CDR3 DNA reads TGTGCCACCAGTGATTTTCACAGCTACAATGAGCAGTTCTTC. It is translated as CATSDFHSYNEQFF.

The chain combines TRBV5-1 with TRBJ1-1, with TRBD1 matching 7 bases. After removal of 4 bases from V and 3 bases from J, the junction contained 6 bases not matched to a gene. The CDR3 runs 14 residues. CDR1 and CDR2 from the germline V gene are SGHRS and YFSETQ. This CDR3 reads CASSPRDRDTEAFF. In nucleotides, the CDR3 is TGCGCCAGCAGCCCCCGCGACAGGGACACTGAAGCTTTCTTT.

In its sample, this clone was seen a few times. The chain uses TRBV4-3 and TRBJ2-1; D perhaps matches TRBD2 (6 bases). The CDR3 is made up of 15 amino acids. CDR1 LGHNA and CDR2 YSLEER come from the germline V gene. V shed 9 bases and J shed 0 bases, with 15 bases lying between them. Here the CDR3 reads CASADGRRSYNEQFF. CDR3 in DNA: TGCGCCAGTGCCGATGGGAGGCGCTCCTACAATGAGCAGTTCTTC.

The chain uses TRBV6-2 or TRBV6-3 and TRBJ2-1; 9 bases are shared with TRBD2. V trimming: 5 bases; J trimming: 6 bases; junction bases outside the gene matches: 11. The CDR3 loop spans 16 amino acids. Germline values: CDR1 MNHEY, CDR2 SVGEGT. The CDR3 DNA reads TGTGCCAGCAGTAGAGTTGCGGGACTAGCCGTCAATGAGCAGTTCTTC. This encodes CASSRVAGLAVNEQFF.

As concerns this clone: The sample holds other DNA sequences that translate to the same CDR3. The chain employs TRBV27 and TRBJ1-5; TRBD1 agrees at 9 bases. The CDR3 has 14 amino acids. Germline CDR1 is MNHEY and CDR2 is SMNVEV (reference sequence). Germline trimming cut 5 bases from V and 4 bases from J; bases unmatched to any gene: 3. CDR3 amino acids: CASSLGTGNQPQHF. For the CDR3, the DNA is TGTGCCAGCAGTCTAGGGACAGGGAATCAGCCCCAGCATTTT.

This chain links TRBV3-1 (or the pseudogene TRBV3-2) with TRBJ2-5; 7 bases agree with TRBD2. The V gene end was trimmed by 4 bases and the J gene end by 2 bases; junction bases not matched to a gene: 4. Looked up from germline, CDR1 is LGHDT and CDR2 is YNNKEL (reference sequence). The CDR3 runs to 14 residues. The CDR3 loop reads CASSPWGGQETQYF. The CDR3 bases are TGTGCCAGCAGCCCCTGGGGAGGGCAAGAGACCCAGTACTTC.

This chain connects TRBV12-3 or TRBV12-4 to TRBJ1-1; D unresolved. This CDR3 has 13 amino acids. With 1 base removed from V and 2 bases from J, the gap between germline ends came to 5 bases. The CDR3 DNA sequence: TGTGCCAGCAGTTTAGGTCTTAACACTGAAGCTTTCTTT. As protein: CASSLGLNTEAFF.

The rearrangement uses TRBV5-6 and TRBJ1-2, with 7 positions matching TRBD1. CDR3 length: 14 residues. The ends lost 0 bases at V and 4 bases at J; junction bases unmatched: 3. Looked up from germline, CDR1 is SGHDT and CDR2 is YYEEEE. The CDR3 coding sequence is TGTGCCAGCAGCTTGGCGGGGACAGCCTATGGCTACACCTTC. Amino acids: CASSLAGTAYGYTF.

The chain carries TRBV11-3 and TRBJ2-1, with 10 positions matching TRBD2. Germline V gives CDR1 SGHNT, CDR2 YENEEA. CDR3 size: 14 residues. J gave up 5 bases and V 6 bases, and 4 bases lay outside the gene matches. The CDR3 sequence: CASRAGGPHNEQFF. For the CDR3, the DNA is TGTGCCAGCAGAGCGGGGGGGCCGCACAATGAGCAGTTCTTC.

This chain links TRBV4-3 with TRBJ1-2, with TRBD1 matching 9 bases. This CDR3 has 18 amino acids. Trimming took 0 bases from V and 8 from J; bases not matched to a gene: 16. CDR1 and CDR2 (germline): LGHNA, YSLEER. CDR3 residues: CASSQDGDRARQDGGYTF. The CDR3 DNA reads TGCGCCAGCAGCCAAGACGGGGACAGGGCTAGGCAGGACGGGGGCTACACCTTC.

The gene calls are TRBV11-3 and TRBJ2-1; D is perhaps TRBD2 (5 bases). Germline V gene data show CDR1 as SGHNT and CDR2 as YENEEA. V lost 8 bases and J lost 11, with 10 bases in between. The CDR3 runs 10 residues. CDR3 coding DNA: TGTGCCAGCGCGGACGGGAAGCAGTTCTTC. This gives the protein CASADGKQFF.